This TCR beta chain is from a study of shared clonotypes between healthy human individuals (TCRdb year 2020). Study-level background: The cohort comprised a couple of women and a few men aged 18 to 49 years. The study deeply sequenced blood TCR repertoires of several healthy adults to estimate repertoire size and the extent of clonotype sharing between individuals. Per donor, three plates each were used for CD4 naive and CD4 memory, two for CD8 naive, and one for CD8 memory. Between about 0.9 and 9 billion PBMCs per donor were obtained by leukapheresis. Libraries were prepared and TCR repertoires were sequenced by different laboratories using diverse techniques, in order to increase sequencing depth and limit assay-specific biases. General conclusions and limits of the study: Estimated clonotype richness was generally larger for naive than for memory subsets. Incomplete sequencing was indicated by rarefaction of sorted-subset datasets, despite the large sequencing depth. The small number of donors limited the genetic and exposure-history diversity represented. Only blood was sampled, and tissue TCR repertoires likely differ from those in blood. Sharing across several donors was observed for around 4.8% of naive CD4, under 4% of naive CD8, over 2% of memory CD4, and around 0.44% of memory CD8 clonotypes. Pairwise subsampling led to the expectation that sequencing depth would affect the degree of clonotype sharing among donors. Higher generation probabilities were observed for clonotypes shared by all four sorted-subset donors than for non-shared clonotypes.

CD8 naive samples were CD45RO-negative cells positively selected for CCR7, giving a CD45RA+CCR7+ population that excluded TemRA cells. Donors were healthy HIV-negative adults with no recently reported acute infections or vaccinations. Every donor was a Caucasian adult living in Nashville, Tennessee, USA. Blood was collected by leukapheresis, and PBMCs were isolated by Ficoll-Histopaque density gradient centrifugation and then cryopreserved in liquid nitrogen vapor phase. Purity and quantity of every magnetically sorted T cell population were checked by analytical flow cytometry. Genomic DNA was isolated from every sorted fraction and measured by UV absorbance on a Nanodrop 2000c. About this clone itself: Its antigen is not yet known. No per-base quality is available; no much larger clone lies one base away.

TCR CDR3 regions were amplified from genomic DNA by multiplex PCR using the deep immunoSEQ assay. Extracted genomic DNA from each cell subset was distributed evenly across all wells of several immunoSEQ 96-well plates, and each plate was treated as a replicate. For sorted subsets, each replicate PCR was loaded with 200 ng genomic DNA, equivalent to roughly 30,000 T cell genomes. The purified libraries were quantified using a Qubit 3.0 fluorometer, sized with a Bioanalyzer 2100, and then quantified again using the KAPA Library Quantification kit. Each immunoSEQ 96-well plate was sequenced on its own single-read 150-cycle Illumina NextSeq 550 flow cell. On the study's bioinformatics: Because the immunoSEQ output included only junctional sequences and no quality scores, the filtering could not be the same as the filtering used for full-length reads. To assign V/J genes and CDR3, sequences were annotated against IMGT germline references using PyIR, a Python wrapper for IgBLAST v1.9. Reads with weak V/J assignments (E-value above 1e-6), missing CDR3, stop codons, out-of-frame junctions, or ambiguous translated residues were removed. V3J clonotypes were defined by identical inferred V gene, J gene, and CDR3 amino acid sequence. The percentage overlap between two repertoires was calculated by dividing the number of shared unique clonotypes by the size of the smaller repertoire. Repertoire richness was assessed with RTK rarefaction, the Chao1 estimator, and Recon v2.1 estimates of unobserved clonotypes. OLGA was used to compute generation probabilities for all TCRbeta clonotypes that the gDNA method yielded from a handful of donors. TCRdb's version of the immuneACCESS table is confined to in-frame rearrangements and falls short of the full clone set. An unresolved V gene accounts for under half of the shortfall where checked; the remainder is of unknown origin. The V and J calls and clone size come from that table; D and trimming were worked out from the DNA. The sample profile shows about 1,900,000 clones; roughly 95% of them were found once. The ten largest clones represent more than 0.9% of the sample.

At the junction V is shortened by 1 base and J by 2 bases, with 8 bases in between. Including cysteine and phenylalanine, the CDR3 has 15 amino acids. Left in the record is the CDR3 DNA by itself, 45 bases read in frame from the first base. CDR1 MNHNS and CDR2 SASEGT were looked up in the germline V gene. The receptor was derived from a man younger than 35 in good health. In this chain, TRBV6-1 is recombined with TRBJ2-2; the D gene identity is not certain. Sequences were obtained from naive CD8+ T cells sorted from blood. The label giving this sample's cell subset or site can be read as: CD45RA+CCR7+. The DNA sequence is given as TGTGCCAGCAGTGAAGTAGACGGCAACACCGGGGAGCTGTTTTTT. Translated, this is CASSEVDGNTGELFF.